This TCR beta chain was retrieved from a study of T-cell reconstitution after alpha-beta-depleted transplantation in children. Regarding this clonotype: The antigen is undetermined.

The library targeted TCRbeta and was prepared with unique molecular identifiers. TCRdb re-derived calls from the PCR reads in MiXCR, one entry per CDR3 protein. The sample shows about 220,000 distinct CDR3 sequences, approximately 17% of them seen only once. The germline CDR1 and CDR2 sequences are DFQATT and SNEGSKA (reference sequence). This CDR3 has 15 amino acids. With 3 bases clipped from V and 3 bases from J, the junction kept 4 bases outside the gene matches. Study conclusions and caveats: Reportedly, alpha-beta T cells present about two months post-transplant originated from several hundred expanded clones of graft origin. The study traced high day-60 TCRbeta diversity in some patients to surviving recipient T cells and thymic progenitors. Newly produced T cells mostly accounted for T-cell counts and diversity one year post-transplant.

The clonotype originates from a male patient aged 2 to 9 who had a stem cell transplant for acute lymphoblastic leukemia, so the T cells may come from the graft donor. V usage is TRBV20-1 and J usage is TRBJ2-2; 10 bases match TRBD1. Source: PBMCs, mostly from graft donor cells, taken 360 days after TCRalphabeta/CD19-depleted stem cell transplant. CDR3 sequence: CSARGTGEHTGELFF. For the CDR3, the DNA is TGCAGTGCTAGGGGGACAGGGGAACACACCGGGGAGCTGTTTTTT.